A selection of T cell receptor beta chains follows, all from one sample in a study of cytomegalovirus exposure and HLA in healthy donors. The protocol was immunoSEQ multiplex PCR, while the TCRdb copy is restricted to in-frame clones and leaves out a portion. In the table there are 90,000 to 95,000 clones, around 80% of which are singletons. Sequencing was performed on PBMCs. Receptors originate from a man younger than 45 in good health and CMV-seronegative. The CDR3 runs from the conserved cysteine through the conserved F or W. A D gene is named only where the DNA matches it firmly. For some rows the clone size is stated as once, few or many, or as a class when expanded; others skip it.

d_call	j_call	clone_size	v_call	cdr3_nt	cdr3_aa
.	TRBJ1-2	.	TRBV19	TGTGCCAGTAGTAGGGGCAGGGTAAAGAATGGCTACACCTTC	CASSRGRVKNGYTF
.	TRBJ1-1	.	TRBV7-9	TGTGCCAGCAGCTTAGGAGAAGTGAACACTGAAGCTTTCTTT	CASSLGEVNTEAFF
.	TRBJ2-6	.	TRBV4-2	TGTGCCAGCAGCCAAGAACATGGGGCCAACGTCCTGACTTTC	CASSQEHGANVLTF
.	TRBJ2-7	.	TRBV27	TGTGCCAGCAGTCCCAGACGGGCCTACGAGCAGTACTTC	CASSPRRAYEQYF
TRBD1	TRBJ1-2	few	TRBV5-1	TGCGCCAGCAGTCTACCGGGACAGGGCTACACCTTC	CASSLPGQGYTF
.	TRBJ1-3	.	TRBV9	TGTGCCAGCAGCGTAGCTGGGGCGCGAGGAAACACCATATATTTT	CASSVAGARGNTIYF
.	TRBJ1-3	once	TRBV6-1	TGTGCCAGCAGTGAAGCAGAGTTCAAACCCCATTTT	CASSEAEFKPHF
.	TRBJ2-5	.	TRBV7-8	TGTGCCAGCAGCTTAAGGGGAGGAGAGACCCAGTACTTC	CASSLRGGETQYF
.	TRBJ1-1	.	TRBV7-9	TGTGCCAGCAGCTTATGGGTCGACTATGAAGCTTTCTTT	CASSLWVDYEAFF
.	TRBJ2-7	.	TRBV15	TGTGCCACCAGCAGAGATCTGGTACAGGCCCCCTACGAGCAGTACTTC	CATSRDLVQAPYEQYF
.	TRBJ1-2	.	TRBV7-9	TGTTCCACAGAGGAACGCCGGCGAGGCTACACCTTC	CSTEERRRGYTF
TRBD2	TRBJ2-1	.	TRBV5-1	TGCGCCAGCAGCTTGGCGCGGGAGTCCTACAATGAGCAGTTCTTC	CASSLARESYNEQFF
.	TRBJ1-1	few	TRBV7-8	TGTGCCAGCAGCCTAAACAGGGCTGAAGCTTTCTTT	CASSLNRAEAFF
.	TRBJ2-7	.	TRBV6-1	TGTGCCAGCAGCTCAGGTGACTATTACTCCTACGAGCAGTACTTC	CASSSGDYYSYEQYF
TRBD2	TRBJ2-1	.	TRBV9	TGTGCCAGCAGCGACACCGGGACTAGCGGGGGGGCCCGCTCCTACAATGAGCAGTTCTTC	CASSDTGTSGGARSYNEQFF
.	TRBJ1-1	.	TRBV7-9	TGTGCCAGCAGCTTAGTGGGTCGGCTTGACTTCCCTTTAGAAGCTTTCTTT	CASSLVGRLDFPLEAFF
TRBD1	TRBJ1-1	.	TRBV18	TGTGCCAGCTCACCCATTGAGACAGGGGGAATAGGAGCTTTCTTT	CASSPIETGGIGAFF
TRBD1	TRBJ1-1	.	TRBV7-9	TGTGCCAGCAGCCCCCCGGGACAGGGGGGTAGAGAAGCTTTCTTT	CASSPPGQGGREAFF
TRBD2	TRBJ2-7	.	TRBV2	TGTGCCAGTAACGAGCTCGGGGAGGGATACGAGCAGTACTTC	CASNELGEGYEQYF
.	TRBJ1-2	.	TRBV4-1	TGCGCCAGCAGCCAAAAGACGGGGTATCCCTATGGCTACACCTTC	CASSQKTGYPYGYTF
TRBD1	TRBJ1-2	.	TRBV5-1	TGCGCCAGCAGCCGATCGGACAGGACCCATTTTAATCCTGGTGGCTACACCTTC	CASSRSDRTHFNPGGYTF
TRBD1	TRBJ2-3	.	TRBV2	TGTGCCAGCAGCCCGACAGGGGGCGGGCAGTATTTT	CASSPTGGGQYF
TRBD2	TRBJ2-5	.	TRBV29-1	TGCAGCGTTAGGCGGGGGGGCATAAAGACCCAGTACTTC	CSVRRGGIKTQYF
TRBD2	TRBJ2-1	once	TRBV9	TGTGCCAGCACACCGGGAGGGATGAATGAGCAGTTCTTC	CASTPGGMNEQFF
.	TRBJ2-1	.	TRBV4-2	TGTGCCAGCAGCAACCGACTAGGAAATGAGCAGTTCTTC	CASSNRLGNEQFF
.	TRBJ1-4	few	TRBV28	TGTGCCAGCAGAACATCCCGGCAGGCCCCTAATGAAAAACTGTTTTTT	CASRTSRQAPNEKLFF
.	TRBJ1-1	.	TRBV28	TGTGCCAGCACTCTGGTCCGGGGTCTAAACACTGAAGCTTTCTTT	CASTLVRGLNTEAFF
.	TRBJ1-1	.	TRBV11-2	TGTGCCAGCAGCTTAAGGGGAGGTTGGGACACTGAAGCTTTCTTT	CASSLRGGWDTEAFF
.	TRBJ1-1	.	TRBV9	TGTGCCAGCAGCTTGGGACACCAGAACACTGAAGCTTTCTTT	CASSLGHQNTEAFF
TRBD1	TRBJ2-2	.	TRBV10-3	TGTGCCATCAAAAAGGACAGGGGGAACACCGGGGAGCTGTTTTTT	CAIKKDRGNTGELFF
.	TRBJ1-5	few	TRBV5-6	TGTGCCAGCAGCCTCTTGCGGGGAGGCAATCAGCCCCAGCATTTT	CASSLLRGGNQPQHF
TRBD1	TRBJ1-4	few	TRBV5-1	TGCGCCAGCAGCCCCGGTGAGGGGGCAGTCAGAAATGAAAAACTGTTTTTT	CASSPGEGAVRNEKLFF
.	TRBJ1-1	once	TRBV18	TGTGCCAGCTCACCACCGGGGAGGGCAGTGGCGAACACTGAAGCTTTCTTT	CASSPPGRAVANTEAFF
TRBD2	TRBJ2-3	.	TRBV6-5	TGTGCCAGCAGCGGGACCGGGACTAGCGGGGTTACGCAGTATTTT	CASSGTGTSGVTQYF
.	TRBJ2-1	.	TRBV14	TGTGCCAGCAGCCAAGATCGTGCGAGTGAGCAGTTCTTC	CASSQDRASEQFF
.	TRBJ2-1	.	TRBV6-1	TGTGCCAGCAGTGAACGAGTTGGGAGCTCCTACAATGAGCAGTTCTTC	CASSERVGSSYNEQFF
.	TRBJ1-3	.	TRBV6-5	TGTGCCAGCAGTTACAGGCGGAGCTCTGGAAACACCATATATTTT	CASSYRRSSGNTIYF
.	TRBJ2-2	.	TRBV6-6	TGTGCCAGCCGTGTCCCGGGGAACACCGGGGAGCTGTTTTTT	CASRVPGNTGELFF
TRBD1	TRBJ2-7	once	TRBV19	TGTGCCAGTATGCGGACAGGGGGAGCCTACGAGCAGTACTTC	CASMRTGGAYEQYF
.	TRBJ1-2	.	TRBV6-5	TGTGCCAGTAAGGAACAGGTTAGCAGTGGCTACACCTTC	CASKEQVSSGYTF
TRBD2	TRBJ2-1	.	TRBV4-1	TGCGCCAGCAGCCTCATTAGAACGCCCGGGACTAGCGGGGGTGAGCAGTTCTTC	CASSLIRTPGTSGGEQFF
TRBD1	TRBJ2-3	once	TRBV28	TGTGCCAGCACCCCGGGACAGGGGAGGGATACGCAGTATTTT	CASTPGQGRDTQYF
.	TRBJ1-5	.	TRBV6-5	TGTGCCAGCAGTTACTCAAAACAGAATAGCAATCAGCCCCAGCATTTT	CASSYSKQNSNQPQHF
.	TRBJ1-2	.	TRBV27	TGTGCCAGCAGCGAAAAGGGGTATGGCTACACCTTC	CASSEKGYGYTF
TRBD2	TRBJ2-1	.	TRBV18	TGTGCCAGCTCACAAAAAGGACTAGCGGGAGGCCATGAGCAGTTCTTC	CASSQKGLAGGHEQFF
TRBD1	TRBJ1-2	once	TRBV6-1	TGTGCCAGCAGTGAGACAGGGGCCAACTATGGCTACACCTTC	CASSETGANYGYTF
.	TRBJ2-1	.	TRBV11-3	TGTGCCAGCAGCGGGACAAGGTACAATGAGCAGTTCTTC	CASSGTRYNEQFF
.	TRBJ2-3	.	TRBV11-3	TGTGCCAGCAGCGCCGGGACAAGCACAGATACGCAGTATTTT	CASSAGTSTDTQYF
TRBD1	TRBJ1-6	once	TRBV11-2	TGTGCCAGCAGCTCAGAGGTATATTGGGACAGGGACGGATCACCCCTCCACTTT	CASSSEVYWDRDGSPLHF
TRBD1	TRBJ1-2	.	TRBV2	TGTGCCAGCAGTGAAAGGGCAGGGGGAGGCGGCTACACCTTC	CASSERAGGGGYTF
.	TRBJ1-2	.	TRBV7-6	TGTGCCAGCAGCCCCTTCCCAGGGGTCTATGGCTACACCTTC	CASSPFPGVYGYTF
TRBD2	TRBJ2-1	.	TRBV10-3	TGTGCCATCAGTGTCGGGACTAGCGTCTACAATGAGCAGTTCTTC	CAISVGTSVYNEQFF